This TCR beta chain was sequenced in a study of neurological immune-mediated disorders. From 15-18 subjects, each sequencing run yielded over 180 million TCR-beta sequences. MiXCR, run by TCRdb on the 5' RACE reads, gives a single entry per CDR3 protein. The sample lists roughly 39,000 distinct CDR3 sequences, roughly 6.9% seen once, with just over 5.5% in the top ten. This clonotype was found many times. The CDR3 spans 15 residues. Germline lookup yields CDR1 DFQATT and CDR2 SNEGSKA (reference sequence). The germline V and J ends were trimmed by 3 bases and 4 bases, with 17 bases remaining between them.

V is TRBV20-1 and J is TRBJ2-3; D possibly corresponds to TRBD1 (6 bases). The specimen sequenced was CD4+ T cells from blood. This receptor was identified in a man aged 50 to 59 in good health. The DNA for the CDR3 is TGCAGTGCTAGCCTTGCACAGGGTCCTTCAGATACGCAGTATTTT. Its protein product is CSASLAQGPSDTQYF.